This T cell receptor (beta chain) was observed in a study of blood T cell repertoires in COVID-19. Germline V gene sequence: CDR1 MNHNY, CDR2 SVGAGI (reference sequence). The CDR3 sequence is 14 residues long. The V and J ends lost 7 bases and 7 bases, in that order; junction bases with no gene match: 9. Per the original methods: Quantification of nucleated cells was approximated via reference gene primer amplification. Only in-frame clones appear in the TCRdb table, and some are missing; sequencing was by immunoSEQ multiplex PCR. Clonal size and the V and J genes are those of that table, whereas D and trimming came from the DNA. The sample records some 200,000 clones, around 92% being singletons.

The J gene is TRBJ2-2, the V gene TRBV6-6; 7 bases agree with TRBD1. Sequenced material: PBMCs or T cells enriched from blood (not recorded which). The receptor was derived from a woman under 30 who had recovered from COVID-19. Here the CDR3 DNA reads TGTGCCAGCATCCAGGACAGGTGGGACGGGGAGCTGTTTTTT. Amino acids: CASIQDRWDGELFF.